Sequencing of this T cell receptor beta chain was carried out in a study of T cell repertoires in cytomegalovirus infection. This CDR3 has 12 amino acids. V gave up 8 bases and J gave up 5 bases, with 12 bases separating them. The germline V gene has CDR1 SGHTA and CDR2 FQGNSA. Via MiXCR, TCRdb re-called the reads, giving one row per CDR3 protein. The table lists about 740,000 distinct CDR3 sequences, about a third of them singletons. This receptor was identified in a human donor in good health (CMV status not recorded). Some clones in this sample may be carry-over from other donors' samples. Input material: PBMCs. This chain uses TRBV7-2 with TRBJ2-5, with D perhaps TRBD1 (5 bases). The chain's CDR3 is CASGGARETQYF. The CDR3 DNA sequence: TGTGCCAGCGGTGGGGCCAGGGAGACCCAGTACTTC.